A selection of T cell receptor beta chains follows, all from one sample in a study of post-analysis software for immune sequencing data. TCRdb ran MiXCR on the PCR reads and lists one entry per CDR3 protein. The sample has approximately 630,000 distinct CDR3 sequences, roughly three fifths seen once. The sample taken for sequencing was blood. Receptors originate from a girl aged 2-10 years with multiple sclerosis. CDR3s include the opening cysteine and the closing phenylalanine or tryptophan. A D gene is named only where the DNA matches it firmly. A clone size is listed for some rows: how often the clone was seen (once, few, many), or a class if it is expanded.

j_call d_call v_call clone_size cdr3_aa cdr3_nt
TRBJ2-5 TRBD2 TRBV15 - CATSSRGGETQYF TGTGCCACCAGCAGTAGGGGAGGGGAGACCCAGTACTTC
TRBJ2-1 - TRBV18 - CASSPYLGHSLGDEQFF TGTGCCAGCTCACCATACCTCGGGCACAGTTTGGGGGATGAGCAGTTCTTC
TRBJ2-1 - TRBV29-1 - CSVERPETGPHNEQFF TGCAGCGTTGAAAGGCCGGAGACAGGCCCCCACAATGAGCAGTTCTTC
TRBJ1-2 - TRBV7-9 once CASSLEPSGLYGYTF TGTGCCAGCAGCCTAGAGCCTTCAGGGCTTTACGGCTACACCTTC
TRBJ2-1 TRBD1 TRBV3-1 - CASSQEARKQGAGEQFF TGTGCCAGCAGCCAGGAAGCTAGAAAACAGGGGGCCGGGGAGCAGTTCTTC
TRBJ1-6 - TRBV11-2 once CASSLNRESNSPLHF TGTGCCAGCAGTCTAAACAGGGAGTCGAATTCACCCCTCCACTTT
TRBJ2-5 TRBD1 TRBV5-1 - CASSLRDSRQETQYF TGCGCCAGCAGTCTCCGGGACAGTCGCCAAGAGACCCAGTACTTC
TRBJ2-7 - TRBV20-1 - CSARDPRRYEQYF TGCAGTGCTAGAGATCCCAGGAGATACGAGCAGTACTTC
TRBJ2-3 - TRBV12-3/TRBV12-4 - CASSNRGGADTQYF TGTGCCAGCAGCAACAGGGGAGGCGCAGATACGCAGTATTTT
TRBJ2-1 - TRBV10-3 few CATKGLASEDEQFF TGTGCCACCAAGGGACTGGCCAGCGAGGATGAGCAGTTCTTC
TRBJ2-3 - TRBV29-1 - CSVEWTTDTQYF TGCAGCGTTGAATGGACGACAGATACGCAGTATTTT
TRBJ2-7 TRBD1 TRBV20-1 - CSAAGTGAYEQYF TGCAGTGCTGCCGGGACAGGAGCCTACGAGCAGTACTTC
TRBJ2-1 - TRBV29-1 few CSVVEIYNEQFF TGCAGCGTGGTGGAAATATACAATGAGCAGTTCTTC
TRBJ2-1 - TRBV6-5 few CASSSLRRAHRGDEQFF TGTGCCAGCAGTTCCTTAAGACGGGCTCATAGGGGCGATGAGCAGTTCTTC
TRBJ1-2 TRBD1 TRBV4-3 - CASSQVTPGQGSKGGYTF TGCGCCAGCAGCCAAGTCACCCCGGGACAGGGTTCCAAGGGAGGCTACACCTTC
TRBJ2-7 TRBD1 TRBV11-2 once CASRGDRSSYEQYF TGTGCCAGCAGGGGGGACAGGTCCTCCTACGAGCAGTACTTC
TRBJ2-7 - TRBV7-6 - CASSLEPGHEQYF TGTGCCAGCAGCTTAGAACCTGGCCACGAGCAGTACTTC
TRBJ2-1 TRBD2 TRBV5-1 - CASSWRLAGGFSYNEQFF TGCGCCAGCAGCTGGAGACTAGCGGGGGGATTCTCCTACAATGAGCAGTTCTTC
TRBJ1-2 - TRBV6-6 - CASSYSGARGYTF TGTGCCAGCAGTTACTCGGGGGCGCGAGGCTACACCTTC
TRBJ1-2 - TRBV6-5 once CASSYDPGPNYGYTF TGCGCCAGCAGTTACGATCCAGGCCCTAACTATGGCTACACCTTC
TRBJ2-3 TRBD2 TRBV7-2 - CASSLLAGEIDTQYF TGTGCCAGCAGCCTACTAGCGGGAGAAATAGATACGCAGTATTTT
TRBJ2-3 TRBD2 TRBV7-3 few CASSLRLAGPDTQYF TGTGCCAGCAGCTTAAGACTAGCGGGCCCAGATACGCAGTATTTT
TRBJ2-3 - TRBV5-1 few CASSLTLSTDTQYF TGCGCCAGCAGCTTGACGCTAAGCACAGATACGCAGTATTTT
TRBJ1-6 - TRBV10-3 - CAISGSGAGNYNSPLHF TGTGCCATCAGTGGCAGTGGGGCCGGAAACTATAATTCACCCCTCCACTTT
TRBJ2-1 - TRBV9 once CASSARDKNEQFF TGTGCCAGCAGCGCCCGGGACAAAAATGAGCAGTTCTTC
TRBJ1-1 - TRBV5-1 once CASSFGREAEAFF TGCGCCAGCAGCTTCGGCAGGGAGGCGGAAGCTTTCTTT
TRBJ2-1 - TRBV7-2 - CASKPSFAGAANEQFF TGTGCCAGCAAACCTTCCTTCGCGGGGGCCGCCAATGAGCAGTTCTTC
TRBJ2-4 - TRBV18 - CASSPTGGNIQYF TGTGCCAGCTCACCTACCGGAGGGAACATTCAGTACTTC
TRBJ2-7 TRBD1 TRBV20-1 - CSASFQGADEQYF TGCAGTGCTAGTTTTCAGGGGGCCGACGAGCAGTACTTC
TRBJ2-3 - TRBV12-3/TRBV12-4 few CASSLRNAGTDTQYF TGTGCCAGCAGCCTCCGAAACGCCGGCACAGATACGCAGTATTTT
TRBJ2-1 TRBD2 TRBV25-1 - CASSPIGGGSYNEQFF TGTGCCAGCAGTCCCATCGGGGGGGGCTCCTACAATGAGCAGTTCTTC
TRBJ2-1 - TRBV12-3/TRBV12-4 - CASSLQVGNEQFF TGTGCCAGCAGTTTACAGGTGGGCAATGAGCAGTTCTTC
TRBJ1-2 - TRBV6-5 - CASSNGGGGYTF TGTGCCAGCAGTAATGGAGGGGGTGGCTACACCTTC
TRBJ1-2 TRBD1 TRBV15 - CATSSTLGQGKGNGYTF TGTGCCACCAGCAGCACTTTGGGACAGGGGAAGGGGAATGGCTACACCTTC
TRBJ2-7 TRBD1 TRBV20-1 few CSAGPSDRVNEQYF TGCAGTGCTGGCCCCTCCGACAGGGTGAACGAGCAGTACTTC
TRBJ2-5 - TRBV7-7 - CASRPTAQETQYF TGTGCCAGCAGGCCCACTGCTCAGGAGACCCAGTACTTC
TRBJ2-3 TRBD1 TRBV7-8 - CASSTRDRDTTDTQYF TGTGCCAGCAGCACCCGGGACAGAGATACCACAGATACGCAGTATTTT
TRBJ2-1 TRBD2 TRBV5-1 once CASSLTLAGSGYNEQFF TGCGCCAGCAGCTTAACCCTAGCGGGATCGGGTTACAATGAGCAGTTCTTC
TRBJ2-5 TRBD2 TRBV5-6 once CASSLDSGSTETQYF TGTGCCAGCAGCTTGGATAGCGGGAGCACTGAGACCCAGTACTTC
TRBJ2-1 TRBD2 TRBV5-4 once CASSFGASGRVGHEQFF TGTGCCAGCAGCTTCGGGGCTAGCGGGAGAGTAGGTCATGAGCAGTTCTTC
TRBJ2-7 - TRBV5-1 - CASSKDPSYEQYF TGCGCCAGCAGCAAGGACCCTAGCTACGAGCAGTACTTC
TRBJ2-1 - TRBV15 - CATSREGLHNEQFF TGTGCCACCAGCAGAGAAGGACTTCACAATGAGCAGTTCTTC
TRBJ2-1 TRBD2 TRBV12-3/TRBV12-4 few CASSYGASGSSRWQFF TGTGCCAGCAGTTATGGGGCTAGCGGGAGTTCAAGGTGGCAGTTCTTC
TRBJ1-1 - TRBV4-2 few CASSQLTGNTEAFF TGTGCCAGCAGCCAACTTACAGGGAACACTGAAGCTTTCTTT
TRBJ2-5 - TRBV12-3/TRBV12-4 - CASSSDLSPYF TGTGCCAGCAGTTCGGACCTTTCCCCGTACTTC